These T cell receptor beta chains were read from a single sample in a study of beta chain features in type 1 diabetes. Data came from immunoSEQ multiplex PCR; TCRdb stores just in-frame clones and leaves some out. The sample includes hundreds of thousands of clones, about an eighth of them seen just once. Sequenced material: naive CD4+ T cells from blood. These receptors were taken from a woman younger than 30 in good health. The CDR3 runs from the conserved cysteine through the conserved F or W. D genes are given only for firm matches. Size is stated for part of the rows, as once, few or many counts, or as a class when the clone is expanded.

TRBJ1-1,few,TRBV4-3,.,CASSQAPHRATEAFF,TGCGCCAGCAGCCAAGCCCCGCACAGGGCGACTGAAGCTTTCTTT
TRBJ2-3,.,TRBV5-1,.,CASSLTTVPSTDTQYF,TGCGCCAGCAGCTTGACGACAGTTCCTAGCACAGATACGCAGTATTTT
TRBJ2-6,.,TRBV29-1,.,CSVEVGAGANVLTF,TGCAGCGTTGAGGTGGGGGCTGGGGCCAACGTCCTGACTTTC
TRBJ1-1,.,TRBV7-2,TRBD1,CASSLGQMNTEAFF,TGTGCCAGCAGCTTGGGACAGATGAACACTGAAGCTTTCTTT
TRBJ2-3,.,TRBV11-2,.,CASSFSAPTDTQYF,TGTGCCAGCAGCTTTAGCGCCCCCACAGATACGCAGTATTTT
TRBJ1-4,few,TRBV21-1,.,CASSKGPWADNEKLFF,TGTGCCAGCAGCAAAGGCCCCTGGGCAGATAATGAAAAACTGTTTTTT
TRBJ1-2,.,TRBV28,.,CASSSARGRLVYGYTF,TGTGCCAGCAGTTCCGCCCGGGGACGCCTCGTCTATGGCTACACCTTC
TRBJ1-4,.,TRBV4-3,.,CASSQDYTLAEKLFF,TGCGCCAGCAGCCAAGATTACACCCTTGCGGAAAAACTGTTTTTT
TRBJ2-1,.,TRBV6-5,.,CASSYRREHNEQFF,TGTGCCAGCAGTTATAGGAGGGAGCACAATGAGCAGTTCTTC
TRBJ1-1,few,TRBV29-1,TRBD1,CSTRQGNTEAFF,TGCAGCACAAGACAGGGGAACACTGAAGCTTTCTTT
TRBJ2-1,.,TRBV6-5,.,CASVRGTEQFF,TGTGCCAGCGTACGTGGGACAGAGCAGTTCTTC
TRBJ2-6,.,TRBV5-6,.,CASSGGRSSGANVLTF,TGTGCCAGCAGCGGGGGACGGAGCTCTGGGGCCAACGTCCTGACTTTC
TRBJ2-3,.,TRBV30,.,CAWSVGGGAADTQYF,TGTGCCTGGAGTGTCGGAGGGGGCGCGGCAGATACGCAGTATTTT
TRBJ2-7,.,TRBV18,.,CASSYRVMYEQYF,TGTGCCAGCTCATACAGGGTTATGTACGAGCAGTACTTC
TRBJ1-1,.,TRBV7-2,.,CASSLDGRVTEAFF,TGTGCCAGCAGCTTAGATGGCAGGGTCACTGAAGCTTTCTTT